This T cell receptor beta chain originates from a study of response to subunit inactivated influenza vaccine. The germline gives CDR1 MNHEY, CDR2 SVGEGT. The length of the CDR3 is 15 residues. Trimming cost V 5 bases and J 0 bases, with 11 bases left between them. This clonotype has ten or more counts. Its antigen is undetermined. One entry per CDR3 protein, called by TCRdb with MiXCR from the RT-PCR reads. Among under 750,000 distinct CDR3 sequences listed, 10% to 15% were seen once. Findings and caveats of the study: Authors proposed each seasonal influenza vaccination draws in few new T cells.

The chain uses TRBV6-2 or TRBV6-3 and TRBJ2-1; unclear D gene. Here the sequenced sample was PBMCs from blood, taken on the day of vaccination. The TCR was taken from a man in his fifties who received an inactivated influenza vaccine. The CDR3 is CASSKEWGSYNEQFF. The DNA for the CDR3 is TGTGCCAGCAGTAAGGAGTGGGGCTCCTACAATGAGCAGTTCTTC.